The 5 T cell receptor beta chains listed next were all sequenced from one sample in a study of breast tumors, draining lymph nodes, adjacent tissues. Samples came from axillary lymph nodes draining the breast cancer. Each CDR3 protein gets one entry after TCRdb re-called the multiplex PCR reads with MiXCR. The repertoire holds around 130,000 distinct CDR3 sequences, with approximately 29% as singletons. Sequencing was carried out using axillary lymph node tissue. All receptors come from a female donor with breast cancer. Some clones in this sample may be carry-over from other donors' samples.

Ten or more counts support this clonotype. The rearrangement uses TRBV11-2 and TRBJ1-4; D is uncertain. V was shortened by 4 bases and J by 3 bases, with 18 bases between the two germline ends. The CDR3 is 17 amino acids. Germline V lookup: CDR1 SGHAT, CDR2 FQNNGV. This CDR3 reads CASSSMENAFANEKLFF. The DNA for the CDR3 is TGTGCCAGCAGCTCAATGGAAAACGCCTTTGCTAATGAAAAACTGTTTTTT.

The V and J genes are TRBV20-1 and TRBJ1-6; 7 positions match TRBD1. Per the germline V gene, CDR1 is DFQATT and CDR2 is SNEGSKA (reference sequence). The CDR3 has 15 amino acids. Trimming took 5 bases from V and 7 from J; bases not matched to a gene: 11. The CDR3 loop reads CSAGSPGQTNSPLHF. The DNA of the CDR3 is TGCAGTGCTGGATCCCCGGGACAGACAAATTCACCCCTCCACTTT.

As concerns this clonotype: A much larger clone lies a single base off, so this may be a read error. The genes are TRBV2 and TRBJ2-6, with D tentatively TRBD1 (5 bases). Germline-derived CDR1 and CDR2 are SNHLY and FYNNEI. The CDR3 runs 13 residues. The CDR3 sequence is CASIWAGANVPTF. Written as DNA, the CDR3 is TGTGCCAGCATATGGGCTGGGGCCAACGTCCCGACTTTC. The full variable domain, with the rest looked up from reference TRBV2 and TRBJ2-6, is EPEVTQTPSHQVTQMGQEVILRCVPISNHLYFYWYRQILGQKVEFLVSFYNNEISEKSEIFDDQFSVERPDGSNFTLKIRSTKLEDSAMYFCASIWAGANVPTFGAGSRLTVL.

At least ten counts were recorded for this clonotype. The rearrangement uses TRBV7-9 and TRBJ2-3; the match to TRBD2 covers 11 bases. V shed 5 bases, J shed 5 bases, and the junction held 9 bases outside the gene matches. Per germline, CDR1 SEHNR and CDR2 FQNEAQ (reference sequence). CDR3 length: 16 amino acids. The CDR3 spells CASSPNLAGGGDTQYF. The CDR3 bases are TGTGCCAGCAGCCCGAATCTAGCGGGGGGTGGAGATACGCAGTATTTT.

In its sample, this clonotype was seen a few times. The rearrangement uses TRBV6-6 and TRBJ1-2; tentative D call: TRBD1 (6 bases). The germline CDR1 and CDR2 sequences are MNHNY and SVGAGI (reference sequence). CDR3 length equals 13 residues. V dropped 6 bases and J dropped 6 bases, with 14 bases sitting between them. The CDR3 bases are TGTGCCAGCAGCCCCGGGACAAGCCATGGCTACACCTTC. Translating gives CASSPGTSHGYTF.